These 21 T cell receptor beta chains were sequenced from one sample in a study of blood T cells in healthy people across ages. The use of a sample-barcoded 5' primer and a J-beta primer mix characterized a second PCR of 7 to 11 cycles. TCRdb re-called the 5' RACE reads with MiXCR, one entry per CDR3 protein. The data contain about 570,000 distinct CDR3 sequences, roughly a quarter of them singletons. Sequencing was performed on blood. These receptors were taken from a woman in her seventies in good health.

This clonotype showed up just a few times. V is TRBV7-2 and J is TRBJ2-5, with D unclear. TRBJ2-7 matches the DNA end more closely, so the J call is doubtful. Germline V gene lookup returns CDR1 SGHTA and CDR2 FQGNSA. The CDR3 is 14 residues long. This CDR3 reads CASSLATLSYEQYV. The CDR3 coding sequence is TGTGCCAGCAGCTTAGCTACCCTCTCTTACGAGCAGTACGTC.

CDR3 amino acids: CASSTRLAVSYNEQFF. The DNA of the CDR3 is TGTGCCAGCAGTACCCGACTAGCAGTCTCCTACAATGAGCAGTTCTTC. This chain joins TRBV2 and TRBJ2-1, with TRBD2 matching over 7 bases. Germline loops: CDR1 SNHLY, CDR2 FYNNEI. J was trimmed by 0 bases and V by 5 bases; bases with no gene match: 7. The CDR3 contains 16 residues.

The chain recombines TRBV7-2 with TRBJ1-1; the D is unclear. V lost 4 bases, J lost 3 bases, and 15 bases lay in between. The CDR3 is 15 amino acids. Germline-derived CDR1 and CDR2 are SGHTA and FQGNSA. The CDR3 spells CASSSRTERYTEAFF. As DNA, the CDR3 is TGTGCCAGCAGCTCTCGGACTGAAAGGTACACTGAAGCTTTCTTT.

CDR3: CAISESTVQYF. CDR3 DNA: TGTGCCATCAGTGAGTCGACGGTGCAGTACTTC. The rearrangement uses TRBV10-3 and TRBJ2-5; D not certain. CDR3 length equals 11 residues. In germline, CDR1 is ENHRY, CDR2 SYGVKD. V gave up 0 bases and J gave up 11 bases, with 7 bases separating them.

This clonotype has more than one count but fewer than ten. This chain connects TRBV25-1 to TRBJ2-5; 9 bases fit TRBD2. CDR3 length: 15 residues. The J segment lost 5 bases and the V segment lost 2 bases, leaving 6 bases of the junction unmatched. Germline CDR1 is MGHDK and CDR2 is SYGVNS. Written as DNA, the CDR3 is TGTGCCAGCAGTGAAAGCGGGGGGCATCGGGAGACCCAGTACTTC. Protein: CASSESGGHRETQYF.

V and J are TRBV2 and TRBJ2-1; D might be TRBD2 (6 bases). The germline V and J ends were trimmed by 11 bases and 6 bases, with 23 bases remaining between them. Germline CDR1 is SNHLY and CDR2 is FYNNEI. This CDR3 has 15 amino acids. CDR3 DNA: TGTGCCTCCAAGGGGAAGTTGGGACTCGCCAATGAGCAGTTCTTC. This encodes CASKGKLGLANEQFF.

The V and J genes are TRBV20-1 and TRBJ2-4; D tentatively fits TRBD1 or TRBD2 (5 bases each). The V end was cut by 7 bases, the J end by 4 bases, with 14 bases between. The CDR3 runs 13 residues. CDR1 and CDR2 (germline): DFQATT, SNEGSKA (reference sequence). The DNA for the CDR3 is TGCAGTGGGGGGTCGGACAATAAAAACATTCAGTACTTC. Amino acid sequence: CSGGSDNKNIQYF.

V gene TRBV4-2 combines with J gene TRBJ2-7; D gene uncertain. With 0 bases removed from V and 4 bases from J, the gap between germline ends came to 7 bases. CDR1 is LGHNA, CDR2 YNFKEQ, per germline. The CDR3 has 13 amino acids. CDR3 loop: CASSQDPVYEQYF. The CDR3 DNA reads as TGTGCCAGCAGCCAAGATCCGGTGTACGAGCAGTACTTC.

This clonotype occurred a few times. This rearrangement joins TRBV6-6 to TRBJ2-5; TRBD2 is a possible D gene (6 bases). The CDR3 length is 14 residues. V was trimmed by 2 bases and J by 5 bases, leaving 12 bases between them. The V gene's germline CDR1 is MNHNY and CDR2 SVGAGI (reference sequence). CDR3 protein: CASSYGSGRETQYF. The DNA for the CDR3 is TGTGCCAGCAGTTACGGTTCGGGGAGGGAGACCCAGTACTTC.

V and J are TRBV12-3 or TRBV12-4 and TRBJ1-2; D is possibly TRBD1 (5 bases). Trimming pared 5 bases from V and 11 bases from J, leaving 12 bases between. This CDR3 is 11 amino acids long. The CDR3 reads CASSPRESYTF. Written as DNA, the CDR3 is TGTGCCAGCAGTCCCAGGGAGTCGTACACCTTC.

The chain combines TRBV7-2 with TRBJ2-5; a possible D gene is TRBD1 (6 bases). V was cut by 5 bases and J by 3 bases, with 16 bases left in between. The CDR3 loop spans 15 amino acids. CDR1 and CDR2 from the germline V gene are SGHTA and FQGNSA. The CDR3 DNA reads TGTGCCAGCAGCGCAGGGGTCATCGTCAAAGAGACCCAGTACTTC. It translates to CASSAGVIVKETQYF.

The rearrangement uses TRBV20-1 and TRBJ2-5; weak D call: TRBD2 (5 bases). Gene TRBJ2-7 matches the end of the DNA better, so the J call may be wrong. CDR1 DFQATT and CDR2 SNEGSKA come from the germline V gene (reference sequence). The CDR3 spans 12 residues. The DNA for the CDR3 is TGCAGTGCTAGAATCGGGATCGACGAGCAGTACTTC. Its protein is CSARIGIDEQYF.

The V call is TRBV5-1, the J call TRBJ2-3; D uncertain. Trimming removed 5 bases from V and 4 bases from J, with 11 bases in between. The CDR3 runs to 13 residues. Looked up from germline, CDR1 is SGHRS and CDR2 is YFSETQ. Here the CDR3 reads CASRAEAPDTQYF. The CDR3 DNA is TGCGCCAGCAGGGCTGAAGCTCCAGATACGCAGTATTTT.

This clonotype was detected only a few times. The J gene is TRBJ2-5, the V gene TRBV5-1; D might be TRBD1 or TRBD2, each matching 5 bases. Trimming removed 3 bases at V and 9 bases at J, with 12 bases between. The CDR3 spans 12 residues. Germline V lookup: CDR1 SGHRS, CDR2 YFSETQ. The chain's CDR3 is CASSWDQGAQYF. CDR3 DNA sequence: TGCGCCAGCAGCTGGGACCAAGGGGCCCAGTACTTC.

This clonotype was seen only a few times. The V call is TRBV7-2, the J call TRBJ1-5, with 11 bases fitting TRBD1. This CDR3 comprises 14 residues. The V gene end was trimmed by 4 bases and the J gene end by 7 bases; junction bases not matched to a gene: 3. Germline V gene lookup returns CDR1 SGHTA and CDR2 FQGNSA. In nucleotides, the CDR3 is TGTGCCAGCAGCTCGGACAGGGGGCCGCAGCCCCAGCATTTT. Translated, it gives CASSSDRGPQPQHF. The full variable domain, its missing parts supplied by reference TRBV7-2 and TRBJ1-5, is GAGVSQSPSNKVTEKGKDVELRCDPISGHTALYWYRQSLGQGLEFLIYFQGNSAPDKSGLPSDRFSAERTGGSVSTLTIQRTQQEDSAVYLCASSSDRGPQPQHFGDGTRLSIL.

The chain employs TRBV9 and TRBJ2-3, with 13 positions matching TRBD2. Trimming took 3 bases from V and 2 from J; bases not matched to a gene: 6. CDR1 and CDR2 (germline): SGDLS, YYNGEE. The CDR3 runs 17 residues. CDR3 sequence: CASSAGTSGANTDTQYF. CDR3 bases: TGTGCCAGCAGCGCCGGGACTAGCGGGGCCAACACAGATACGCAGTATTTT.

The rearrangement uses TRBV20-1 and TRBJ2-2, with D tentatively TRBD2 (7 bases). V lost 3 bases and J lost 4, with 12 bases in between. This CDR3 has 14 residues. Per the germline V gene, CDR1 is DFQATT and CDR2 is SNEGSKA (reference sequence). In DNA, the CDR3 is TGCAGTGCTAGTCGAAGGGGGGGCACCGGGGAGCTGTTTTTT. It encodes CSASRRGGTGELFF.

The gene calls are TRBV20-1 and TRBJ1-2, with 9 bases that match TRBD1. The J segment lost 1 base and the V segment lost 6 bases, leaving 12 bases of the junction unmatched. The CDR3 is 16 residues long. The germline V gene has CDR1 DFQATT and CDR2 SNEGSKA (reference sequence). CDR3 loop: CSAPSGTGPINYGYTF. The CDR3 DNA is TGCAGTGCGCCATCCGGGACAGGGCCCATTAACTATGGCTACACCTTC.

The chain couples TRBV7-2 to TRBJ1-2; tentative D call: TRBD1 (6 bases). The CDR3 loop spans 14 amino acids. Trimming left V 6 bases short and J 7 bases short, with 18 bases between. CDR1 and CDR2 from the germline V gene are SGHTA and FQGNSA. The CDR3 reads CASSSGGGFVGYTF. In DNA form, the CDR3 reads TGTGCCAGCAGTTCCGGGGGCGGCTTTGTTGGCTACACCTTC.

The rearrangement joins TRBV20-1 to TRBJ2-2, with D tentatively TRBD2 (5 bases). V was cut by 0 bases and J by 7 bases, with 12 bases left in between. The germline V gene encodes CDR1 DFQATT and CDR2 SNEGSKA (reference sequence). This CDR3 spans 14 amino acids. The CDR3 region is CSARDGGPGGELFF. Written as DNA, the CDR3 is TGCAGTGCTAGAGATGGCGGGCCGGGCGGGGAGCTGTTTTTT.

The CDR3 bases are TGTGCCAGCAGAGTAGCGGGGGGGCCACACAATGAGCAGTTCTTC. Protein product: CASRVAGGPHNEQFF. V usage is TRBV6-6 and J usage is TRBJ2-1; 11 nucleotides align to TRBD2. Per the germline V gene, CDR1 is MNHNY and CDR2 is SVGAGI (reference sequence). The ends lost 6 bases at V and 5 bases at J; junction bases unmatched: 6. The CDR3 has 15 amino acids.